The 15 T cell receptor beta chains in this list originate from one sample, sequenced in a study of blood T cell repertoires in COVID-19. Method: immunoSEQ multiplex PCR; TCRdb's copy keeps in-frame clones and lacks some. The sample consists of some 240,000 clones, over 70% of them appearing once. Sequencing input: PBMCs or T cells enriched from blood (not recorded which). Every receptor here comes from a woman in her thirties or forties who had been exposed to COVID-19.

For the CDR3, the DNA is TGTGCCAGCAGCTTACAATATAATTCACCCCTCCACTTT. It is translated as CASSLQYNSPLHF. The chain combines TRBV7-2 with TRBJ1-6; D is unresolved. CDR1 is SGHTA and CDR2 is FQGNSA in the germline V gene. The germline V and J ends were trimmed by 2 bases and 4 bases, with 3 bases remaining between them. The CDR3 runs 13 residues. Filled out from reference TRBV7-2 and TRBJ1-6, the complete variable domain reads GAGVSQSPSNKVTEKGKDVELRCDPISGHTALYWYRQSLGQGLEFLIYFQGNSAPDKSGLPSDRFSAERTGGSVSTLTIQRTQQEDSAVYLCASSLQYNSPLHFGNGTRLTVT.

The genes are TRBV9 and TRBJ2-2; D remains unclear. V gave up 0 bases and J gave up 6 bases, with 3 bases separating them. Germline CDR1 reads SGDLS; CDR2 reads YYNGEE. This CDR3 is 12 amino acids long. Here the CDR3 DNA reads TGTGCCAGCAGCGTAGTATCCGGGGAGCTGTTTTTT. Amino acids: CASSVVSGELFF. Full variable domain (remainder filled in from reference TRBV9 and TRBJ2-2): DSGVTQTPKHLITATGQRVTLRCSPRSGDLSVYWYQQSLDQGLQFLIQYYNGEERAKGNILERFSAQQFPDLHSELNLSSLELGDSALYFCASSVVSGELFFGEGSRLTVL.

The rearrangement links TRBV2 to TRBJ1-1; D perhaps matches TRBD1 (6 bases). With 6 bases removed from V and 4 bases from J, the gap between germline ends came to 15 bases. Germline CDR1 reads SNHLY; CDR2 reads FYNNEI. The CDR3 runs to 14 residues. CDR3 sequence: CASSNPGVGTEAFF. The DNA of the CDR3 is TGTGCCAGCAGCAATCCAGGGGTGGGCACTGAAGCTTTCTTT.

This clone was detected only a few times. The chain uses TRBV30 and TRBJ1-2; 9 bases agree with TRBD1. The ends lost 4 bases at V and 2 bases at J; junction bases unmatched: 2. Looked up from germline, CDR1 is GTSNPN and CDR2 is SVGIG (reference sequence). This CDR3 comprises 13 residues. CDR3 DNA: TGTGCCTGGAACAGGGGGCGCAACTATGGCTACACCTTC. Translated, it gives CAWNRGRNYGYTF.

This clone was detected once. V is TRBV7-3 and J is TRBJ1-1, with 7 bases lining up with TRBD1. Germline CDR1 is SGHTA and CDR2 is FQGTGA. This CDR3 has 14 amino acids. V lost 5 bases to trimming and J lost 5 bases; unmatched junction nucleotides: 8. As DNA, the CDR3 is TGTGCCAGCAGCGCCAGAGGGGGCGGGACTGAAGCTTTCTTT. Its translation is CASSARGGGTEAFF.

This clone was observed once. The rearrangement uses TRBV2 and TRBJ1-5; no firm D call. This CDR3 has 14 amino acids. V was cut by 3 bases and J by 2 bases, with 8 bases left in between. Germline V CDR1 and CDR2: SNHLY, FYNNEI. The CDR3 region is CASSDRRGNQPQHF. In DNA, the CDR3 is TGTGCCAGCAGTGATCGGCGGGGCAATCAGCCCCAGCATTTT.

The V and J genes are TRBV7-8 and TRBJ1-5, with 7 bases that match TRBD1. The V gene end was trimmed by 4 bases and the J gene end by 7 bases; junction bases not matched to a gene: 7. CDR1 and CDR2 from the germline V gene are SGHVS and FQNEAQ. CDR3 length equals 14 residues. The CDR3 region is CASSSQGLGQPQHF. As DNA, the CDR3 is TGTGCCAGCAGCTCACAGGGGCTGGGGCAGCCCCAGCATTTT.

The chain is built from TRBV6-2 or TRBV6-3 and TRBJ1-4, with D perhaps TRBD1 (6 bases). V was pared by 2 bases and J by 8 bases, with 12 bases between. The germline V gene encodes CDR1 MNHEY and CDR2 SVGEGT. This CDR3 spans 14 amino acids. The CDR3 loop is CASSYARGGEKLFF. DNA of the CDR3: TGTGCCAGCAGTTACGCCAGGGGCGGCGAAAAACTGTTTTTT.

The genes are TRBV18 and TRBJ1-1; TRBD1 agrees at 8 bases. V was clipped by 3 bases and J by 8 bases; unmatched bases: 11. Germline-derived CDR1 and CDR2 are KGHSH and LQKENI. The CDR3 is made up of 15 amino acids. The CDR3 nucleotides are TGTGCCAGCTCACCTGACAGGGGAGTGAGTAGGGAAGCTTTCTTT. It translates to CASSPDRGVSREAFF.

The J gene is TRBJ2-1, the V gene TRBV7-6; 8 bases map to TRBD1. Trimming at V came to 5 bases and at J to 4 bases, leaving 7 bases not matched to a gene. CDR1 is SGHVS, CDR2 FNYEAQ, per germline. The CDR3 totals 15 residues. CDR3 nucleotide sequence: TGTGCCAGCAGCCCCGACAGGGGAGAATACAATGAGCAGTTCTTC. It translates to CASSPDRGEYNEQFF.

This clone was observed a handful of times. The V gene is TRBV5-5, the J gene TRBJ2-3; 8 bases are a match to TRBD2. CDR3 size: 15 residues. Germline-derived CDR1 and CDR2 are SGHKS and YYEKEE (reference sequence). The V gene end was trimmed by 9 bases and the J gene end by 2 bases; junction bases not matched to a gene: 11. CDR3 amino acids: CATKWAGGPTDTQYF. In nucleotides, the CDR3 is TGTGCCACCAAGTGGGCGGGGGGCCCCACAGATACGCAGTATTTT.

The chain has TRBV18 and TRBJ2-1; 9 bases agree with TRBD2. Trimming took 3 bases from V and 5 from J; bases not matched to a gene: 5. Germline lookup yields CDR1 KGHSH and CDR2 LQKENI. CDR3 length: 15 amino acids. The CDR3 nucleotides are TGTGCCAGCTCACCGAATCTAGCGGGGAACAATGAGCAGTTCTTC. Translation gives CASSPNLAGNNEQFF.

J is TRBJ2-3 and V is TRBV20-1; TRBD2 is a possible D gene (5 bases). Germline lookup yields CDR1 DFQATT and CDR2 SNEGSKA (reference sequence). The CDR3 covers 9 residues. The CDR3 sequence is CREVYTQYF. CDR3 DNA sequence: TGCAGGGAGGTCTATACGCAGTATTTT.

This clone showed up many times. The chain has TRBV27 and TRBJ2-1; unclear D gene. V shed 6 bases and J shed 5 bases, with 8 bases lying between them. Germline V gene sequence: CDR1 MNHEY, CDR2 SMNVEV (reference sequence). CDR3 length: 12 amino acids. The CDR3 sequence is CASSGWNNEQFF. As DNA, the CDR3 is TGTGCCAGCAGCGGGTGGAACAATGAGCAGTTCTTC.

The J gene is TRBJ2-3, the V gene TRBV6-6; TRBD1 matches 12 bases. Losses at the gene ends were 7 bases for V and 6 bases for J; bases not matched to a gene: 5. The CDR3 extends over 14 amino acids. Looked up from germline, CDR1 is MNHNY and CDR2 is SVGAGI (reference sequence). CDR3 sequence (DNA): TGTGCCAGCAAGGGACAGGGGGCTCGGGATACGCAGTATTTT. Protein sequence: CASKGQGARDTQYF.